The rows below give T cell receptor beta chains drawn from one sample of a study of blood T cell repertoires in COVID-19. The method was immunoSEQ multiplex PCR; TCRdb's version includes in-frame clones alone and lacks a portion of them. Seen here are 300,000 or so clones, about nine tenths observed once, and the top ten hold 2.6%. Material: PBMCs or T cells enriched from blood (not recorded which). These receptors all stem from a man aged 55 to 70 who had recovered from COVID-19. Each CDR3 is given with its conserved first and last residue. Each record gives: D gene, J gene, clone size, V gene, CDR3 protein, CDR3 DNA. D genes are given only for firm matches. Rows may omit the clone size; those that give it use once, few, many or a size class.

NA TRBJ1-1 NA TRBV4-1 CASSQRRNTEAFF TGCGCCAGCAGCCAAAGGAGGAACACTGAAGCTTTCTTT
NA TRBJ1-1 once TRBV11-1 CASSLTANTEAFF TGTGCCAGCAGCCTAACAGCAAACACTGAAGCTTTCTTT
NA TRBJ1-6 NA TRBV7-2 CASSPMILSPLHF TGTGCCAGCAGCCCCATGATTCTATCACCCCTCCACTTT
NA TRBJ2-2 NA TRBV19 CASSIDLRQGRTGELFF TGTGCCAGTAGTATAGATCTTAGGCAGGGCCGCACCGGGGAGCTGTTTTTT
NA TRBJ1-2 NA TRBV6-5 CASSYSAGVNYGYTF TGTGCCAGCAGTTACTCAGCGGGGGTTAACTATGGCTACACCTTC
NA TRBJ2-2 NA TRBV24-1 CATSDSWGGRTGELFF TGTGCCACCAGTGACTCCTGGGGGGGCCGCACCGGGGAGCTGTTTTTT
TRBD1 TRBJ2-5 NA TRBV7-2 CASSLRGRDREETQYF TGTGCCAGCAGCTTACGGGGGCGGGACAGGGAAGAGACCCAGTACTTC
TRBD1 TRBJ2-4 NA TRBV4-1 CASSHHAPGQKTPGGKNIQYF TGCGCCAGCAGCCATCACGCCCCGGGACAGAAAACCCCCGGAGGCAAAAACATTCAGTACTTC
TRBD1 TRBJ1-1 once TRBV4-1 CASSQGGQQLNTEAFF TGCGCCAGCAGCCAAGGGGGACAGCAATTGAACACTGAAGCTTTCTTT
NA TRBJ1-1 NA TRBV29-1 CSVEPGGTEAFF TGCAGCGTTGAACCGGGAGGCACTGAAGCTTTCTTT
NA TRBJ1-2 NA TRBV7-9 CASSFAENYGYTF TGTGCCAGCAGCTTCGCAGAAAACTATGGCTACACCTTC
NA TRBJ1-4 NA TRBV19 CASSISVANEKLFF TGTGCCAGTAGTATTAGTGTAGCTAATGAAAAACTGTTTTTT
TRBD2 TRBJ2-3 NA TRBV7-2 CASSYRLAATDTQYF TGTGCCAGCAGCTACAGACTAGCGGCCACAGATACGCAGTATTTT
TRBD1 TRBJ1-4 NA TRBV6-5 CASRFIQGAAEKLFF TGTGCCAGCAGGTTTATACAGGGGGCAGCTGAAAAACTGTTTTTT
TRBD1 TRBJ2-1 NA TRBV24-1 CATSDPGQGYNEQFF TGTGCCACCAGTGATCCGGGACAGGGATACAATGAGCAGTTCTTC
NA TRBJ1-3 NA TRBV6-1 CASSEGTRQLGNTIYF TGTGCCAGCAGTGAAGGAACCCGACAGCTTGGAAACACCATATATTTT
TRBD1 TRBJ1-1 NA TRBV29-1 CSVGQGWTNTEAFF TGCAGCGTTGGACAGGGTTGGACGAACACTGAAGCTTTCTTT
TRBD1 TRBJ1-2 NA TRBV11-2 CASSPGTGSGYTF TGTGCCAGCAGCCCAGGGACAGGGAGCGGCTACACCTTC